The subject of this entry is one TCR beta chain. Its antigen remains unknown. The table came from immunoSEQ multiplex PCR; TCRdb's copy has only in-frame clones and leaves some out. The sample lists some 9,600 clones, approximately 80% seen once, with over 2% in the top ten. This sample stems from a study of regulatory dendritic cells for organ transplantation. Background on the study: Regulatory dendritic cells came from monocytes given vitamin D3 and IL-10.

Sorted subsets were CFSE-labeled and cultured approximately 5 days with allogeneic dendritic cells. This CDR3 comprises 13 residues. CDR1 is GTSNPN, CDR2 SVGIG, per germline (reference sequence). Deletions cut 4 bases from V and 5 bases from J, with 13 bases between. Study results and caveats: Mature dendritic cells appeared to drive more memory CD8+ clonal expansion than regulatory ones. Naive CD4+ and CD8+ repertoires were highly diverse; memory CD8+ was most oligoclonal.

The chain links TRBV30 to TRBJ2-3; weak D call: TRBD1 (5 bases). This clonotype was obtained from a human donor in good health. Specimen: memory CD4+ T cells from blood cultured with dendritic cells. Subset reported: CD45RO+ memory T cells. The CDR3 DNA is TGTGCCTGGAACAGGTTGGAAAAAGATACGCAGTATTTT. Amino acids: CAWNRLEKDTQYF. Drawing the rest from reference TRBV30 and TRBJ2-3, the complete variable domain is SQTIHQWPATLVQPVGSPLSLECTVEGTSNPNLYWYRQAAGRGLQLLFYSVGIGQISSEVPQNLSASRPQDRQFILSSKKLLLSDSGFYLCAWNRLEKDTQYFGPGTRLTVL.